These 19 T cell receptor beta chains were sequenced from one sample in a study of T cells in Graves' hyperthyroidism and ophthalmopathy. What was amplified from RNA transcripts were TCR beta CDR3 regions. Carried out on the TCR CDR3, a first-round RT-PCR used the HTBI primer set. One entry per CDR3 protein results from TCRdb running MiXCR on the multiplex PCR reads. There are hundreds of thousands of distinct CDR3 sequences in the sample; about 16% occur only once, and 3.8% lies in the top ten. The sequencing sample was made of blood. Source of these receptors: a woman in her twenties or thirties with Graves' hyperthyroidism.

To note about this clonotype: The junction differs from germline at one of its ends, possibly a read error. The V call is TRBV6-1, the J call TRBJ2-1; D gene ambiguous. The V gene's germline CDR1 is MNHNS and CDR2 SASEGT. The CDR3 runs to 16 residues. The CDR3 DNA is TGTGCCAGCGGTGAAATGCAGGCTCCCTCTTGGAATGAGCAGTTCTTC. This sequence encodes CASGEMQAPSWNEQFF.

At least ten counts were recorded for this clonotype. This rearrangement joins TRBV20-1 to TRBJ2-7; the match to TRBD2 covers 8 bases. CDR3 size: 16 residues. V was clipped by 1 base and J by 2 bases; unmatched bases: 10. Germline-derived CDR1 and CDR2 are DFQATT and SNEGSKA (reference sequence). The CDR3 is CSARAPLAGGTYEQYF. The CDR3 bases are TGCAGTGCTAGAGCCCCCCTAGCGGGCGGCACCTACGAGCAGTACTTC.

About this clonotype: A read error may account for a junction end that differs from germline. The chain employs TRBV6-1 and TRBJ1-6; D perhaps matches TRBD1 (6 bases). There are 14 residues in the CDR3. Germline CDR1 and CDR2: MNHNS and SASEGT. Written as DNA, the CDR3 is TGTGCCAGCAGGAGGACAGACTATGATTCACCCCTCCACTTT. Translated, it gives CASRRTDYDSPLHF.

V usage is TRBV5-1 and J usage is TRBJ1-1, with a tentative D call TRBD1 (6 bases). The germline V gene has CDR1 SGHRS and CDR2 YFSETQ. V was shortened by 6 bases and J by 4 bases, with 16 bases between the two germline ends. This CDR3 is 14 amino acids long. CDR3 residues: CASNSGEGATEAFF. CDR3 DNA sequence: TGCGCCAGCAACTCAGGGGAAGGCGCCACTGAAGCTTTCTTT.

The V and J genes are TRBV3-1 and TRBJ2-1; 9 nucleotides align to TRBD2. CDR3 length: 17 residues. Losses at the gene ends were 5 bases for V and 4 bases for J; bases not matched to a gene: 12. Germline V lookup: CDR1 LGHDT, CDR2 YNNKEL (reference sequence). The chain's CDR3 is CASSLSGGTSSYNEQFF. The DNA of the CDR3 is TGTGCCAGCAGCTTATCAGGTGGGACTAGCAGTTACAATGAGCAGTTCTTC.

This clonotype was observed many times. This sequence joins TRBV6-1 and TRBJ2-7, with D tentatively TRBD2 (5 bases). V gave up 6 bases and J gave up 5 bases, with 20 bases separating them. The CDR3 covers 15 residues. Germline CDR1 and CDR2: MNHNS and SASEGT. CDR3 sequence (DNA): TGTGCCAGCAGCCCGGAGGAGGTTGGCAAGAACGAGCAGTACTTC. This codes for CASSPEEVGKNEQYF.

This clonotype was observed a handful of times. J is TRBJ2-7 and V is TRBV5-1; weak D call: TRBD1 (6 bases). Trimming shortened V by 3 bases and J by 4 bases, and 14 bases separated the two germline ends. This CDR3 has 14 residues. In germline, CDR1 is SGHRS, CDR2 YFSETQ. The CDR3 DNA sequence: TGCGCCAGCAGCTCCCGATTGCAGGGGTACGAGCAGTACTTC. Protein sequence: CASSSRLQGYEQYF.

In this sample, this clonotype turned up a few times. The V call is TRBV6-1, the J call TRBJ2-5; TRBD1 matches 9 bases. The CDR3 spans 16 residues. Germline CDR1 MNHNS, CDR2 SASEGT. The trim removed 7 bases at V and 5 bases at J, leaving 14 bases unmatched. This chain's CDR3 is CASKEDGTGILETQYF. In nucleotides, the CDR3 is TGTGCCAGCAAGGAGGATGGGACAGGGATTCTCGAGACCCAGTACTTC.

The gene calls are TRBV7-2 and TRBJ2-3; tentative D call: TRBD2 (6 bases). The CDR3 has 15 amino acids. In germline, CDR1 is SGHTA, CDR2 FQGNSA. The V end lost 6 bases, the J end lost 2 bases, and 15 bases lay between the germline ends. The CDR3 spells CASSPGGLNTDTQYF. The CDR3 nucleotides read TGTGCCAGCAGTCCCGGGGGACTCAACACAGATACGCAGTATTTT.

The chain uses TRBV11-2 and TRBJ1-4; D is perhaps TRBD1 (5 bases). The CDR3 length is 16 residues. Germline V gene sequence: CDR1 SGHAT, CDR2 FQNNGV. V was trimmed by 4 bases and J by 0 bases, leaving 12 bases between them. The CDR3 nucleotides are TGTGCCAGCAGCTCCTCGGGACGGGCAACTAATGAAAAACTGTTTTTT. Encoded protein: CASSSSGRATNEKLFF.

The V gene is TRBV5-1, the J gene TRBJ1-1; 7 bases agree with TRBD1. This CDR3 contains 14 residues. Germline V CDR1 and CDR2: SGHRS, YFSETQ. V trimming: 2 bases; J trimming: 3 bases; junction bases outside the gene matches: 4. The CDR3 loop reads CASSFGQVDTEAFF. The DNA of the CDR3 is TGCGCCAGCAGCTTCGGACAGGTTGACACTGAAGCTTTCTTT. Filled out from reference TRBV5-1 and TRBJ1-1, the complete variable domain reads KAGVTQTPRYLIKTRGQQVTLSCSPISGHRSVSWYQQTPGQGLQFLFEYFSETQRNKGNFPGRFSGRQFSNSRSEMNVSTLELGDSALYLCASSFGQVDTEAFFGQGTRLTVV.

This clonotype showed up many times. This chain links TRBV28 with TRBJ2-3; D gene uncertain. V gave up 2 bases and J gave up 6 bases, with 9 bases separating them. Germline-derived CDR1 and CDR2 are MDHEN and SYDVKM. CDR3 length equals 13 residues. CDR3 protein: CASSLRLRDTQYF. CDR3 in DNA: TGTGCCAGCAGTTTAAGGTTAAGGGATACGCAGTATTTT.

Worth noting for this clonotype: This may be a read error, as it is one base from a much larger clone. The gene calls are TRBV13 and TRBJ2-7; D might be TRBD1 (7 bases). The germline V gene has CDR1 PRHDT and CDR2 FYEKMQ (reference sequence). The length of the CDR3 is 15 residues. This CDR3 reads CVSSSERGTAYEQYF. CDR3 nucleotides: TGTGTCAGCAGCTCCGAGCGCGGGACAGCCTACGAGCAGTACTTC.

This chain links TRBV20-1 with TRBJ2-3; no reliable D call. The germline V and J ends were trimmed by 8 bases and 0 bases, with 12 bases remaining between them. CDR1 DFQATT and CDR2 SNEGSKA come from the germline V gene (reference sequence). CDR3 length equals 13 residues. This CDR3 reads CSMIPTSTDTQYF. DNA of the CDR3: TGCAGTATGATACCCACTAGCACAGATACGCAGTATTTT.

This clonotype was seen a single time. The chain has TRBV9 and TRBJ2-3; the D is unclear. The CDR3 spans 16 residues. The germline V and J ends were trimmed by 3 bases and 0 bases, with 14 bases remaining between them. Germline CDR1 is SGDLS and CDR2 is YYNGEE. The CDR3 protein is CASSDTPGSSTDTQYF. CDR3 DNA sequence: TGTGCCAGCAGCGATACTCCGGGTTCTAGCACAGATACGCAGTATTTT.

This clonotype appeared many times. This chain uses TRBV2 with TRBJ2-3; possibly TRBD2 for D (5 bases). Germline V lookup: CDR1 SNHLY, CDR2 FYNNEI. V gave up 3 bases and J gave up 2 bases, with 15 bases separating them. The CDR3 length is 16 residues. As DNA, the CDR3 is TGTGCCAGCAGTGACGGAGCGGCCACAACCACAGATACGCAGTATTTT. It encodes CASSDGAATTTDTQYF.

The V call is TRBV2, the J call TRBJ2-1, with 7 nucleotides matching TRBD2. Germline V gene data show CDR1 as SNHLY and CDR2 as FYNNEI. This CDR3 is 15 amino acids long. V shed 3 bases and J 6 bases; nucleotides not matched to a gene: 8. The CDR3 is CASSDEVAGRNEQFF. CDR3 sequence (DNA): TGTGCCAGCAGTGACGAGGTAGCGGGCCGCAATGAGCAGTTCTTC.

The chain is built from TRBV4-2 and TRBJ2-3, with a weak D call TRBD1 (6 bases). The V end was cut by 0 bases, the J end by 2 bases, with 12 bases between. The CDR3 runs 16 residues. Germline V gene lookup returns CDR1 LGHNA and CDR2 YNFKEQ. The CDR3 bases are TGTGCCAGCAGCCAAGAGGGGGCGAGCGCCACAGATACGCAGTATTTT. This encodes CASSQEGASATDTQYF.

This chain connects TRBV2 to TRBJ2-1; 12 bases line up with TRBD2. V lost 4 bases to trimming and J lost 7 bases; unmatched junction nucleotides: 5. CDR3 size: 15 residues. Germline CDR1 is SNHLY and CDR2 is FYNNEI. The chain's CDR3 is CASSVLAGGINEQFF. The CDR3 region has the DNA TGTGCCAGCAGTGTACTAGCGGGAGGAATAAATGAGCAGTTCTTC.